This TCR beta chain is drawn from a study of blood T cells in healthy people across ages. Turning to the study itself: Per two T cells, about one barcoded beta molecule was captured through template switching. Study-wide results and limits: Diversity estimates from one million T cells were considered underestimates.

A second roughly 6 to 12 cycle PCR used barcoded and J-beta primers. Per-sample output comprised a minimum of 2.5 million paired-end reads containing CDR3. TCRdb used MiXCR to reprocess the 5' RACE reads, holding one entry per CDR3 protein. The sample records almost 800,000 distinct CDR3 sequences, nearly 60% being singletons. V shed 4 bases and J shed 3 bases, with 19 bases lying between them. CDR3 length equals 16 residues. Germline values: CDR1 SGHTA, CDR2 FQGNSA. Comments on this clonotype: Antigen: not known.

The chain joins TRBV7-2 to TRBJ2-7; a weak D match, TRBD2 (7 bases). This clonotype was sampled from a man aged 25-45 years in good health. Input material: blood. The CDR3, as DNA: TGTGCCAGCAGCTCATCAGGGGCGGGAGTGCGCTACGAGCAGTACTTC. It specifies CASSSSGAGVRYEQYF. Drawing the rest from reference TRBV7-2 and TRBJ2-7, the complete variable domain is GAGVSQSPSNKVTEKGKDVELRCDPISGHTALYWYRQSLGQGLEFLIYFQGNSAPDKSGLPSDRFSAERTGGSVSTLTIQRTQQEDSAVYLCASSSSGAGVRYEQYFGPGTRLTVT.